This section outlines one T cell receptor (beta chain) sequence together with its context. Via MiXCR, TCRdb re-called the RT-PCR reads, giving one row per CDR3 protein. The sample lists some 640,000 distinct CDR3 sequences, around 13% occurring once. These data originate in a study of response to subunit inactivated influenza vaccine. With 2 bases removed from V and 0 bases from J, the gap between germline ends came to 7 bases. CDR3 size: 14 residues. Germline V gene data show CDR1 as MNHNS and CDR2 as SASEGT. The sequence was collected from a man aged 45 to 65 who received an inactivated influenza vaccine. The V and J genes are TRBV6-1 and TRBJ1-2; no clear D gene. The sequences come from PBMCs from blood, collected about 14 days before vaccination. CDR3 loop: CASSERGANYGYTF. The CDR3 nucleotides read TGTGCCAGCAGTGAACGGGGTGCTAACTATGGCTACACCTTC.